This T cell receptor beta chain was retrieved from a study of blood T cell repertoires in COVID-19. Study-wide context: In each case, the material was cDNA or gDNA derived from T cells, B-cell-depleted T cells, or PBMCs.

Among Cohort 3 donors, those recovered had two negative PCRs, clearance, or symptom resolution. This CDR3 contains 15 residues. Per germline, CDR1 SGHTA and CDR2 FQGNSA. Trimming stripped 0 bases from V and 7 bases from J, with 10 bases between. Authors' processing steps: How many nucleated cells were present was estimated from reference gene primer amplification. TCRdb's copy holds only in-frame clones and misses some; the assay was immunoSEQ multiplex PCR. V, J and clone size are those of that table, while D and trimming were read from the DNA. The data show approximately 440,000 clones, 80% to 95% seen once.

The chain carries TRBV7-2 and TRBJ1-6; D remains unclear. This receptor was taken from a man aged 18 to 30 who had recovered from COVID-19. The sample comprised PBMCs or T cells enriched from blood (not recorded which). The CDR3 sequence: CASSLAVVLNSPLHF. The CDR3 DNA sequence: TGTGCCAGCAGCTTAGCAGTAGTGCTAAATTCACCCCTCCACTTT. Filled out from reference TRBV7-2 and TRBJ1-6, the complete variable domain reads GAGVSQSPSNKVTEKGKDVELRCDPISGHTALYWYRQSLGQGLEFLIYFQGNSAPDKSGLPSDRFSAERTGGSVSTLTIQRTQQEDSAVYLCASSLAVVLNSPLHFGNGTRLTVT.